This T cell receptor beta chain was captured by sequencing in a study of blood T cell repertoires in COVID-19. Overall study context: There were acute and convalescent COVID-19 samples, and they came from the United States, Italy and Spain. T cells, B-cell-depleted T cells, or PBMCs supplied cDNA or gDNA.

Germline V gene data show CDR1 as SGHRS and CDR2 as YFSETQ. The V gene end was trimmed by 5 bases and the J gene end by 2 bases; junction bases not matched to a gene: 12. The CDR3 contains 16 residues. This clone is hyperexpanded by share. Followed over time, Seattle patients had been enrolled while infection was active. In the source study's methods: Reference gene primer amplification in the assay estimated nucleated cell counts. TCRdb's table, derived via immunoSEQ multiplex PCR, lists solely in-frame clones and lacks some. That table gives V, J and clone size, and the DNA gave D and trimming. The sample lists roughly 210,000 clones; around 84% were seen once.

The sequence was obtained from a woman aged 80 or over with COVID-19, enrolled during active disease. J is TRBJ1-2 and V is TRBV5-1; 7 bases map to TRBD1. Sequenced: peripheral blood. CDR3 loop: CASRRETGQQNYGYTF. In DNA, the CDR3 is TGCGCCAGCAGACGTGAGACAGGGCAACAGAACTATGGCTACACCTTC.